These 3 T cell receptor beta chains originate from one sample sequenced in a study of STAT3 mutations in large granular lymphocyte leukemia. Whole-study findings and limits: Every T-LGLL patient had at least one immunodominant TCRbeta clonotype.

This table comes from immunoSEQ multiplex PCR, and its TCRdb copy is limited to in-frame clones, with some not included. Of 16,000 or so clones in the sample, 80% to 90% were seen once. No antigen has been assigned to these receptors. The source material was peripheral blood mononuclear cells. These receptors were taken from a middle-aged man with T-cell large granular lymphocyte leukemia. Some clones in this sample may be carry-over from other donors' samples.

This chain uses TRBV7-2 with TRBJ1-2, with TRBD1 as a possible D gene (5 bases). CDR1 is SGHTA and CDR2 is FQGNSA in the germline V gene. The germline V and J ends were trimmed by 9 bases and 2 bases, with 16 bases remaining between them. This CDR3 is built from 14 residues. CDR3 DNA sequence: TGTGCCAGTACAGAAGCCAGGGAAAACTATGGCTACACCTTC. As protein: CASTEARENYGYTF.

Only one count was recorded for this clone. The rearrangement links TRBV4-1 to TRBJ1-1; D gene uncertain. In germline, CDR1 is MGHRA, CDR2 YSYEKL. The ends were cut back, 2 bases at V and 1 base at J, with 11 bases in the middle. CDR3 size: 15 residues. The DNA for the CDR3 is TGCGCCAGCAGCCAACCGTTCAGCGAGAACACTGAAGCTTTCTTT. Its translation: CASSQPFSENTEAFF.

This chain connects TRBV6-1 to TRBJ2-7; the D gene is possibly TRBD2 (6 bases). V was cut by 4 bases and J by 1 base, with 14 bases left in between. The CDR3 consists of 15 residues. Germline values: CDR1 MNHNS, CDR2 SASEGT. CDR3 protein: CASSVRDGPSYEQYF. The CDR3 nucleotides are TGTGCCAGCAGTGTGCGGGACGGACCATCCTACGAGCAGTACTTC.